This T cell receptor beta chain came from a study of blood T cell repertoires in COVID-19. For the study at large: Sites across the United States, Italy and Spain contributed samples from acute and convalescent COVID-19. T cells, B-cell-depleted T cells, or PBMCs provided the cDNA or gDNA that served as material.

Original processing notes: The authors estimated nucleated cell counts from reference gene primer amplification. Data came from immunoSEQ multiplex PCR; TCRdb stores just in-frame clones and leaves some out. The V and J calls and clone size were taken over from that table, and D and trimming were inferred from the DNA. Altogether about 260,000 clones are present, 65% to 90% being singletons, with the ten largest covering about an eighth. Germline V gene sequence: CDR1 MNHEY, CDR2 SVGAGI. This CDR3 spans 15 amino acids. V lost 7 bases, J lost 6 bases, and 9 bases stayed unmatched. This sequence joins TRBV6-5 and TRBJ1-6; 7 bases match TRBD1. This clonotype originated in a human donor in a cohort sampled during active COVID-19. Material for sequencing was peripheral blood. CDR3 region: CASTETGTVNSPLHF. CDR3 nucleotides: TGTGCCAGCACCGAGACCGGGACAGTTAATTCACCCCTCCACTTT.